These 30 T cell receptor beta chains originate from one sample sequenced in a study of cytomegalovirus exposure and HLA in healthy donors. The data were produced by immunoSEQ multiplex PCR, yet TCRdb's version contains in-frame clones alone and is incomplete. This sample has about 78,000 clones, with 90% to 96% found just once. The sample comprised PBMCs. These receptors were obtained from a man younger than 35 in good health and CMV-seropositive.

The chain couples TRBV28 to TRBJ1-2; 9 bases align to TRBD1. The length of the CDR3 is 15 residues. Trimming removed 5 bases from V and 4 bases from J; junction bases left unmatched: 8. Germline V CDR1 and CDR2: MDHEN, SYDVKM. The chain's CDR3 is CASSPTRDRVYGYTF. The CDR3 DNA reads TGTGCCAGCAGTCCTACCCGGGACAGGGTCTATGGCTACACCTTC.

The V gene is TRBV13, the J gene TRBJ2-1; D gene ambiguous. The germline V gene encodes CDR1 PRHDT and CDR2 FYEKMQ (reference sequence). CDR3 length equals 15 residues. V was trimmed by 2 bases and J by 0 bases, leaving 8 bases between them. The chain's CDR3 is CASSLTRSSYNEQFF. CDR3 DNA sequence: TGTGCCAGCAGCTTAACCCGGAGCTCCTACAATGAGCAGTTCTTC.

The chain employs TRBV5-1 and TRBJ1-2, with 7 bases lining up with TRBD1. The junction had 13 bases not matched to a gene; V was cut back by 4 bases and J by 4 bases. The CDR3 has 16 residues. CDR1 and CDR2 from the germline V gene are SGHRS and YFSETQ. CDR3 in DNA: TGCGCCAGCAGCATCGACTCCGGGACAGTGGCCTATGGCTACACCTTC. This codes for CASSIDSGTVAYGYTF.

The gene calls are TRBV6-1 and TRBJ2-1, with D perhaps matching TRBD2 (6 bases). The ends were cut back, 3 bases at V and 6 bases at J, with 12 bases in the middle. CDR3 size: 14 residues. Germline CDR1 and CDR2: MNHNS and SASEGT. CDR3 region: CASSEGLAPNEQFF. CDR3 DNA: TGTGCCAGCAGTGAGGGCCTAGCGCCCAATGAGCAGTTCTTC.

The chain combines TRBV29-1 with TRBJ2-3, with TRBD1 matching over 7 bases. The V and J ends lost 7 bases and 1 base, in that order; junction bases with no gene match: 11. Germline V lookup: CDR1 SQVTM, CDR2 ANQGSEA. The length of the CDR3 is 15 residues. The CDR3 protein is CSALHRGRGTDTQYF. CDR3 nucleotides: TGCAGCGCCCTACACAGGGGCCGGGGCACAGATACGCAGTATTTT.

This chain links TRBV5-4 with TRBJ2-3, with TRBD2 matching 10 bases. The V and J ends lost 4 bases and 0 bases, in that order; junction bases with no gene match: 5. This CDR3 contains 16 residues. CDR1 is SGHNT and CDR2 is YYREEE in the germline V gene (reference sequence). CDR3 DNA: TGTGCCAGCAGCCCAGGACTAGCGGCTAGCACAGATACGCAGTATTTT. Translating it yields CASSPGLAASTDTQYF.

The chain couples TRBV30 to TRBJ1-1, with D maybe TRBD1 (5 bases). The CDR3 length is 12 residues. Germline V gene sequence: CDR1 GTSNPN, CDR2 SVGIG (reference sequence). The V end lost 0 bases, the J end lost 5 bases, and 7 bases lay between the germline ends. This CDR3 is CAWSVRGTEAFF. DNA of the CDR3: TGTGCCTGGAGTGTAAGGGGAACTGAAGCTTTCTTT.

The rearrangement uses TRBV19 and TRBJ2-7; 9 bases agree with TRBD2. Germline V gives CDR1 LNHDA, CDR2 SQIVND (reference sequence). The CDR3 has 15 residues. The trim removed 5 bases at V and 1 base at J, leaving 6 bases unmatched. CDR3 loop: CASSRRAGGSYEQYF. CDR3 in DNA: TGTGCCAGTAGTCGGCGAGCGGGAGGATCCTACGAGCAGTACTTC.

This chain uses TRBV5-6 with TRBJ1-3; perhaps TRBD1 as D (5 bases). CDR1 and CDR2 (germline): SGHDT, YYEEEE. V shed 3 bases and J shed 0 bases, with 16 bases lying between them. The CDR3 contains 17 residues. CDR3 loop: CASSSQGLGISGNTIYF. The DNA for the CDR3 is TGTGCCAGCAGCTCTCAGGGACTCGGGATCTCTGGAAACACCATATATTTT.

The chain joins TRBV18 to TRBJ2-2; 7 bases fit TRBD1. CDR1 is KGHSH, CDR2 LQKENI, per germline. The CDR3 has 18 residues. Unmatched junction bases numbered 12, after V lost 1 base and J lost 4 bases. CDR3 nucleotide sequence: TGTGCCAGCTCACCACTGCCAGGGGGTACGCGTAGCACCGGGGAGCTGTTTTTT. Encoded protein: CASSPLPGGTRSTGELFF.

This chain uses TRBV30 with TRBJ2-7; 8 nucleotides line up with TRBD1. This CDR3 contains 14 residues. From germline, CDR1 is GTSNPN and CDR2 SVGIG (reference sequence). J gave up 6 bases and V 4 bases, and 11 bases lay outside the gene matches. This chain's CDR3 is CAWNPGQGFGEQYF. CDR3 sequence (DNA): TGTGCCTGGAACCCCGGACAGGGATTTGGCGAGCAGTACTTC.

The rearrangement links TRBV5-4 to TRBJ2-1; 9 bases align to TRBD2. J lost 7 bases, V lost 0 bases, and 11 bases had no gene match. There are 17 residues in the CDR3. Germline loops: CDR1 SGHNT, CDR2 YYREEE (reference sequence). CDR3 residues: CASSLDLRREGYNEQFF. CDR3 DNA: TGTGCCAGCAGCTTGGACCTGCGGCGGGAGGGTTATAATGAGCAGTTCTTC.

This clone has a single count. This chain uses TRBV19 with TRBJ1-1; D gene uncertain. The CDR3 length is 15 residues. CDR1 is LNHDA and CDR2 is SQIVND in the germline V gene (reference sequence). V was clipped by 1 base and J by 3 bases, with 12 bases between them. The CDR3 sequence: CASSIAGGTYTEAFF. The CDR3 nucleotides are TGTGCCAGTAGTATAGCGGGTGGTACCTACACTGAAGCTTTCTTT.

V gene TRBV9 combines with J gene TRBJ1-2; D not resolved. Germline assignment: CDR1 SGDLS and CDR2 YYNGEE. V was cut by 4 bases and J by 8 bases, with 9 bases left in between. This CDR3 contains 11 residues. The CDR3: CASSFSGGYTF. CDR3 in DNA: TGTGCCAGCAGCTTCTCAGGAGGCTACACCTTC.

This chain joins TRBV2 and TRBJ1-2; D is unclear. Germline-derived CDR1 and CDR2 are SNHLY and FYNNEI. The CDR3 has 13 amino acids. V lost 6 bases and J lost 2, with 10 bases in between. The CDR3 nucleotides read TGTGCCAGCAGCGCTACAGTGAACTATGGCTACACCTTC. This sequence encodes CASSATVNYGYTF.

V usage is TRBV7-3 and J usage is TRBJ2-2; possibly TRBD2 for D (6 bases). This CDR3 is built from 14 residues. Per germline, CDR1 SGHTA and CDR2 FQGTGA. The V and J ends lost 5 bases and 7 bases respectively, with 14 bases between them. CDR3 bases: TGTGCCAGCAGCCCCACCCACGGGGGCGGGGAGCTGTTTTTT. Protein sequence: CASSPTHGGGELFF.

The chain combines TRBV19 with TRBJ1-4, with a tentative D call TRBD1 (6 bases). Trimming removed 5 bases at V and 8 bases at J, with 18 bases between. The CDR3 sequence is 15 residues long. Germline lookup yields CDR1 LNHDA and CDR2 SQIVND (reference sequence). The CDR3 DNA follows: TGTGCCAGTAGTCTTCAAGGGGGTTTGGGAGAAAAACTGTTTTTT. The encoded protein is CASSLQGGLGEKLFF.

The chain combines TRBV5-1 with TRBJ2-5; TRBD2 matches at 7 bases. Germline assignment: CDR1 SGHRS and CDR2 YFSETQ. J lost 5 bases, V lost 0 bases, and 10 bases had no gene match. The CDR3 runs 16 residues. The CDR3 spells CASSLAASGGYETQYF. CDR3 nucleotide sequence: TGCGCCAGCAGCTTGGCGGCTAGCGGTGGATACGAGACCCAGTACTTC.

V is TRBV5-1 and J is TRBJ1-2; D is ambiguous. Trimming took off 7 bases at V and 2 bases at J, with 12 bases between the two ends. The germline gives CDR1 SGHRS, CDR2 YFSETQ. CDR3 size: 13 residues. The CDR3 DNA reads TGCGCCAGCGGAGGCGGGAACAACTATGGCTACACCTTC. This gives the protein CASGGGNNYGYTF.

This clone has just one count. The J gene is TRBJ2-7, the V gene TRBV4-1, with a weak D call TRBD1 (7 bases). This CDR3 contains 15 residues. Trimming shortened V by 0 bases and J by 6 bases, and 15 bases separated the two germline ends. Germline CDR1 MGHRA, CDR2 YSYEKL. CDR3 protein: CASSQDGGGSGEQYF. The CDR3 bases are TGCGCCAGCAGCCAAGATGGAGGGGGCTCGGGCGAGCAGTACTTC.

The chain combines TRBV5-4 with TRBJ2-7, with D perhaps TRBD2 (5 bases). Germline assignment: CDR1 SGHNT and CDR2 YYREEE (reference sequence). CDR3 length: 15 residues. V was clipped by 1 base and J by 6 bases, with 17 bases between them. CDR3: CASSLRYRGFGEQYF. CDR3 DNA: TGTGCCAGCAGCTTGAGATACCGGGGATTCGGCGAGCAGTACTTC.

The chain combines TRBV5-1 with TRBJ2-7; TRBD1 agrees at 7 bases. CDR1 is SGHRS and CDR2 is YFSETQ in the germline V gene. This CDR3 is 11 amino acids long. The V and J ends lost 7 bases and 4 bases, in that order; junction bases with no gene match: 2. CDR3 nucleotide sequence: TGCGCCAGCGCCAGGGGGTACGAGCAGTACTTC. Residues: CASARGYEQYF.

The chain carries TRBV30 and TRBJ1-1; D call uncertain. V lost 0 bases and J lost 1, with 6 bases in between. The CDR3 runs 13 residues. Germline V CDR1 and CDR2: GTSNPN, SVGIG (reference sequence). The CDR3 DNA follows: TGTGCCTGGAGTGTCGCAGGGAACACTGAAGCTTTCTTT. Protein: CAWSVAGNTEAFF. Supplemented by reference TRBV30 and TRBJ1-1, the full variable domain reads SQTIHQWPATLVQPVGSPLSLECTVEGTSNPNLYWYRQAAGRGLQLLFYSVGIGQISSEVPQNLSASRPQDRQFILSSKKLLLSDSGFYLCAWSVAGNTEAFFGQGTRLTVV.

This clone occurred once. The rearrangement links TRBV29-1 to TRBJ2-7; 7 bases are a match to TRBD2. Germline V CDR1 and CDR2: SQVTM, ANQGSEA. With 4 bases clipped from V and 2 bases from J, the junction kept 8 bases outside the gene matches. The length of the CDR3 is 14 residues. CDR3 amino acids: CSVAAGLLTYEQYF. CDR3 DNA: TGCAGCGTTGCAGCGGGACTGTTAACCTACGAGCAGTACTTC.

The V and J genes are TRBV6-6 and TRBJ2-1; D remains ambiguous. V was trimmed by 7 bases and J by 0 bases, leaving 13 bases between them. Germline CDR1 and CDR2: MNHNY and SVGAGI (reference sequence). The CDR3 length is 15 residues. CDR3 residues: CASTPRVSSYNEQFF. The CDR3 nucleotides read TGTGCCAGCACGCCTAGAGTTAGCTCCTACAATGAGCAGTTCTTC.

The chain couples TRBV5-1 to TRBJ2-7; D is uncertain. Per germline, CDR1 SGHRS and CDR2 YFSETQ. The CDR3 extends over 15 amino acids. V lost 2 bases to trimming and J lost 1 base, with 13 bases between them. CDR3 nucleotide sequence: TGCGCCAGCAGCTTTCGCCAAGGAGCTTCCTACGAGCAGTACTTC. It translates to CASSFRQGASYEQYF.

This chain links TRBV19 with TRBJ2-3; TRBD2 is a possible D gene (5 bases). CDR1 is LNHDA, CDR2 SQIVND, per germline (reference sequence). CDR3 length: 11 amino acids. Trimming removed 10 bases from V and 6 bases from J, with 11 bases in between. The DNA for the CDR3 is TGTGCCACCGACCTAGCTGATACGCAGTATTTT. As protein: CATDLADTQYF.

The chain employs TRBV4-1 and TRBJ2-3, with D perhaps TRBD2 (6 bases). The V end lost 1 base, the J end lost 1 base, and 9 bases lay between the germline ends. Germline CDR1 MGHRA, CDR2 YSYEKL. The CDR3 is 15 residues long. The CDR3: CASSQGRGGTDTQYF. CDR3 sequence (DNA): TGCGCCAGCAGCCAAGGGCGGGGCGGCACAGATACGCAGTATTTT.

In regard to this clone: Sequence at one end of the junction differs from germline and may be a read error. The chain joins TRBV6-6 to TRBJ1-1; D remains unclear. CDR1 and CDR2 from the germline V gene are MNHNY and SVGAGI (reference sequence). There are 14 residues in the CDR3. The CDR3 is CASCYRSMNTEAFF. The CDR3 DNA reads as TGTGCCAGCTGTTATCGGAGCATGAACACTGAAGCTTTCTTT.

The chain links TRBV30 to TRBJ2-1, with TRBD2 matching 7 bases. The CDR3 totals 14 residues. Germline-derived CDR1 and CDR2 are GTSNPN and SVGIG (reference sequence). Trimming at V came to 2 bases and at J to 5 bases, leaving 6 bases not matched to a gene. The DNA of the CDR3 is TGTGCCTGGAGTCCTTGGACTAGGGACAATGAGCAGTTCTTC. Protein product: CAWSPWTRDNEQFF.